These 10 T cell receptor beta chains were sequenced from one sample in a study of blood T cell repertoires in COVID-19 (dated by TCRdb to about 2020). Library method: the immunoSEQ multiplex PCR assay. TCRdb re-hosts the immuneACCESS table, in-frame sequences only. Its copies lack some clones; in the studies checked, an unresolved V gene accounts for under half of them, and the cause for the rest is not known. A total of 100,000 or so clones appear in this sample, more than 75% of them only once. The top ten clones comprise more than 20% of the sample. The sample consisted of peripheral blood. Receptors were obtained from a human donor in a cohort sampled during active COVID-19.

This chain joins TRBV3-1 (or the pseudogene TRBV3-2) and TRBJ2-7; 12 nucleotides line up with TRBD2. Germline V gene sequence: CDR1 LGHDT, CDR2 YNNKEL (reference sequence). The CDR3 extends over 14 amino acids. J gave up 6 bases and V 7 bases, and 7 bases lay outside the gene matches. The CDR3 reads CASTPSGRAAEQYF. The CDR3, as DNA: TGTGCCAGCACCCCTAGCGGGAGGGCCGCCGAGCAGTACTTC.

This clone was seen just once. The CDR3 reads CASSPSGQGNPEAFF. CDR3 bases: TGTGCCAGCTCACCCTCGGGACAGGGGAATCCTGAAGCTTTCTTT. The rearrangement uses TRBV18 and TRBJ1-1; TRBD1 aligns across 10 bases. Germline lookup yields CDR1 KGHSH and CDR2 LQKENI. The ends lost 3 bases at V and 6 bases at J; junction bases unmatched: 7. The CDR3 is made up of 15 amino acids. Filled out from reference TRBV18 and TRBJ1-1, the complete variable domain reads NAGVMQNPRHLVRRRGQEARLRCSPMKGHSHVYWYRQLPEEGLKFMVYLQKENIIDESGMPKERFSAEFPKEGPSILRIQQVVRGDSAAYFCASSPSGQGNPEAFFGQGTRLTVV.

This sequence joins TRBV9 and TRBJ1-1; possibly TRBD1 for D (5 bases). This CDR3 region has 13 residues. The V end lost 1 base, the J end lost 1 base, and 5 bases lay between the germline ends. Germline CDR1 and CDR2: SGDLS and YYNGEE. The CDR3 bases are TGTGCCAGCAGCGTACAGGGGAACACTGAAGCTTTCTTT. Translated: CASSVQGNTEAFF.

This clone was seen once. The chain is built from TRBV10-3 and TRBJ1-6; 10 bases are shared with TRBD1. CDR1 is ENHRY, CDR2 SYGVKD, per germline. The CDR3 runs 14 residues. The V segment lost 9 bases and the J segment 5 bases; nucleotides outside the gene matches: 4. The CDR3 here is CAIRGQGDNSPLHF. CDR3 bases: TGTGCCATACGAGGACAGGGGGATAATTCACCCCTCCACTTT.

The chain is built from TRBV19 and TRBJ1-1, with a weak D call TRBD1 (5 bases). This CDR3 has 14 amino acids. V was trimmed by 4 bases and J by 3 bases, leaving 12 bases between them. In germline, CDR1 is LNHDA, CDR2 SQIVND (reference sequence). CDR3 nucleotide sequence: TGTGCCAGTAGTAGACAGTTAAGGGACACTGAAGCTTTCTTT. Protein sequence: CASSRQLRDTEAFF.

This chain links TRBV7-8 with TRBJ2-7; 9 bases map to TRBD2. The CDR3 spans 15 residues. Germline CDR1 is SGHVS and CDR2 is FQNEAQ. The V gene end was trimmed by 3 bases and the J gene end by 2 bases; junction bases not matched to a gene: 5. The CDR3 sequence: CASSFSVAGAYEQYF. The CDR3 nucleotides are TGTGCCAGCAGCTTTTCGGTAGCGGGAGCCTACGAGCAGTACTTC.

The CDR3 loop is CASSPLGPGKEETQYF. In DNA, the CDR3 is TGTGCCAGCAGCCCTCTAGGACCAGGGAAGGAAGAGACCCAGTACTTC. The chain is built from TRBV2 and TRBJ2-5; a possible D gene is TRBD1 (5 bases). Germline V lookup: CDR1 SNHLY, CDR2 FYNNEI. This CDR3 comprises 16 residues. The V end was cut by 6 bases, the J end by 3 bases, with 20 bases between.

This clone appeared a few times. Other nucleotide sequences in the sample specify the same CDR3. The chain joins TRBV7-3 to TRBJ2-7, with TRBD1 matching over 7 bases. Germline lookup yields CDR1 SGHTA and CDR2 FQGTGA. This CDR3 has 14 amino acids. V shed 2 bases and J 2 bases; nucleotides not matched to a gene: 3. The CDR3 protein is CASSLRQGPYEQYF. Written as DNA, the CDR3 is TGTGCCAGCAGCTTACGACAGGGCCCCTACGAGCAGTACTTC. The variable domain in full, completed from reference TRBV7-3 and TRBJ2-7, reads GAGVSQTPSNKVTEKGKYVELRCDPISGHTALYWYRQSLGQGPEFLIYFQGTGAADDSGLPNDRFFAVRPEGSVSTLKIQRTERGDSAVYLCASSLRQGPYEQYFGPGTRLTVT.

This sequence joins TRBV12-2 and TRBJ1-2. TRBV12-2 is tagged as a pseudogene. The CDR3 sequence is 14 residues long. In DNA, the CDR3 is TGTGCAAGTCGCTTCCCCGAGAGTAGCTATGGCTACACCTTC. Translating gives CASRFPESSYGYTF.

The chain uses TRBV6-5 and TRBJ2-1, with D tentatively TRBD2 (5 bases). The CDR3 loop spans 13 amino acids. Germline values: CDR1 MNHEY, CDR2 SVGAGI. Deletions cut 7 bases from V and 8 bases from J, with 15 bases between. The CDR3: CASNSAGQDEQFF. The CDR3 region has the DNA TGTGCCAGCAATTCTGCGGGCCAGGATGAGCAGTTCTTC.